These T cell receptor beta chains were read from a single sample in a study of shared clonotypes between healthy human individuals. Some clones are missing from TCRdb's copy, which holds only in-frame ones; the method was immunoSEQ multiplex PCR. The sample lists about 2 million clones; roughly 95% were seen once. Sequences were obtained from naive CD4+ T cells sorted from blood. Receptors originate from a young man in good health. Both conserved end residues are part of each CDR3.

j_gene: TRBJ2-5
v_gene: TRBV5-4
CDR3aa: CASSPITDRGSETQYF

j_gene: TRBJ2-1
v_gene: TRBV7-9
CDR3aa: CASSSREGEGYEQFF

j_gene: TRBJ2-7
v_gene: TRBV6-1
CDR3aa: CASGQSGRRNEQYF

j_gene: TRBJ2-3
v_gene: TRBV5-1
CDR3aa: CASSQTSTPGQSFF

j_gene: TRBJ1-6
v_gene: TRBV13
CDR3aa: CASSLAANSPLHF

j_gene: TRBJ1-3
v_gene: TRBV7-8
CDR3aa: CASSPDRVVGNTIYF

j_gene: TRBJ2-2
v_gene: TRBV5-1
CDR3aa: CASSSAGGLRELFF

j_gene: TRBJ1-4
v_gene: TRBV2
CDR3aa: CASSPDRGNEKLFF

j_gene: TRBJ1-4
v_gene: TRBV30
CDR3aa: CAWSSSGAEKLFF

j_gene: TRBJ1-2
v_gene: TRBV6-1
CDR3aa: CASQSAGFANYGYTF

j_gene: TRBJ1-1
v_gene: TRBV7-9
CDR3aa: CASSLGGPGGTEAFF

j_gene: TRBJ2-5
v_gene: TRBV7-2
CDR3aa: CASSLADRQETQYF

j_gene: TRBJ1-4
v_gene: TRBV7-9
CDR3aa: CASSFRIGTGATNEKLFF

j_gene: TRBJ2-2
v_gene: TRBV9
CDR3aa: CASSVAAGGLAGELFF

j_gene: TRBJ2-3
v_gene: TRBV4-1
CDR3aa: CASSRRQGADTQYF

j_gene: TRBJ2-2
v_gene: TRBV10-3
CDR3aa: CAISSGTYDTGELFF

j_gene: TRBJ1-2
v_gene: TRBV5-1
CDR3aa: CASSFDPGTGYGYTF

j_gene: TRBJ1-6
v_gene: TRBV30
CDR3aa: CAWSTLNSPLHF

j_gene: TRBJ1-3
v_gene: TRBV5-8
CDR3aa: CASSLVQPSSGNTIYF

j_gene: TRBJ1-5
v_gene: TRBV6-1
CDR3aa: CASSETPPQHF

j_gene: TRBJ2-1
v_gene: TRBV28
CDR3aa: CASKRQQGTSNEQFF

j_gene: TRBJ2-3
v_gene: TRBV28
CDR3aa: CASRSSGGAADTQYF

j_gene: TRBJ1-2
v_gene: TRBV7-2
CDR3aa: CASSSRDRGYGYTF

j_gene: TRBJ1-6
v_gene: TRBV18
CDR3aa: CASSPGQGNSALHF

j_gene: TRBJ2-1
v_gene: TRBV5-6
CDR3aa: CASSRHRLAGGIYEQFF

j_gene: TRBJ2-3
v_gene: TRBV28
CDR3aa: CASSLVGGGDTQYF

j_gene: TRBJ2-3
v_gene: TRBV4-1
CDR3aa: CASSLGLAAGTDTQYF

j_gene: TRBJ2-3
v_gene: TRBV18
CDR3aa: CASSPSGRAGGADTQYF

j_gene: TRBJ2-7
v_gene: TRBV7-6
CDR3aa: CASSLGLAGSYYEQYF

j_gene: TRBJ2-4
v_gene: TRBV11-2
CDR3aa: CASSLVGGLAKNIQYF

j_gene: TRBJ1-6
v_gene: TRBV2
CDR3aa: CASSEIRDALNSPLHF

j_gene: TRBJ2-7
v_gene: TRBV6-1
CDR3aa: CASSLGQGDYEQYF

j_gene: TRBJ1-1
v_gene: TRBV30
CDR3aa: CAWRVGRSVTEAFF

j_gene: TRBJ2-1
v_gene: TRBV5-4
CDR3aa: CASSSRTSWVNEQFF

j_gene: TRBJ2-4
v_gene: TRBV10-3
CDR3aa: CAIGGSPESRYF

j_gene: TRBJ2-7
v_gene: TRBV5-1
CDR3aa: CASSLGSVPGEQYF

j_gene: TRBJ2-5
v_gene: TRBV7-2
CDR3aa: CASSLVGDRETQYF

j_gene: TRBJ2-3
v_gene: TRBV15
CDR3aa: CATSRDRGTDTQYF

j_gene: TRBJ1-2
v_gene: TRBV7-2
CDR3aa: CASSWSDSNYGYTF

j_gene: TRBJ2-7
v_gene: TRBV18
CDR3aa: CASSQGGLAGAYEQYF

j_gene: TRBJ2-7
v_gene: TRBV18
CDR3aa: CASSPPMAYEQYF